The TCR beta chain described here comes from a study of control samples from healthy donors and cancer patients (dated by TCRdb to the early 2020s). Regarding this clone: Its antigen target is currently unknown. No base qualities exist here, and no much larger clone lies one base off it.

The protocol used for the library was the immunoSEQ multiplex PCR assay. TCRdb retrieved this table from immuneACCESS and kept in-frame rearrangements only. Not all clones are present; in checked studies, unresolved V genes account for under half, and no reason is known for the remainder. Across this sample there are 95,000 to 130,000 clones, with 85% to 90% seen only once. Over 2% of the sample belongs to the ten largest clones. The source material was blood. The TCR comes from a woman in her 70s in good health.

In nucleotides, the sequence is TGTGCCAGCAGACTCGGTTTGGGCTACGAGCAGTACTTC. Its product reads: CASRLGLGYEQYF. The chain employs TRBV2 and TRBJ2-7, with no reliable assignment of the D segment. V is pared back by 6 bases and J by 3 bases, with 12 bases lying between the germline termini. Reading the germline V gene gives CDR1 SNHLY and CDR2 FYNNEI. The CDR3 spans 13 residues, from the cysteine through the phenylalanine. The sequence is cut down to CDR3 DNA, 39 bases in frame from base 1. Full variable domain (CDR3 extended with the reference TRBV2 and TRBJ2-7 proteins): EPEVTQTPSHQVTQMGQEVILRCVPISNHLYFYWYRQILGQKVEFLVSFYNNEISEKSEIFDDQFSVERPDGSNFTLKIRSTKLEDSAMYFCASRLGLGYEQYFGPGTRLTVT.